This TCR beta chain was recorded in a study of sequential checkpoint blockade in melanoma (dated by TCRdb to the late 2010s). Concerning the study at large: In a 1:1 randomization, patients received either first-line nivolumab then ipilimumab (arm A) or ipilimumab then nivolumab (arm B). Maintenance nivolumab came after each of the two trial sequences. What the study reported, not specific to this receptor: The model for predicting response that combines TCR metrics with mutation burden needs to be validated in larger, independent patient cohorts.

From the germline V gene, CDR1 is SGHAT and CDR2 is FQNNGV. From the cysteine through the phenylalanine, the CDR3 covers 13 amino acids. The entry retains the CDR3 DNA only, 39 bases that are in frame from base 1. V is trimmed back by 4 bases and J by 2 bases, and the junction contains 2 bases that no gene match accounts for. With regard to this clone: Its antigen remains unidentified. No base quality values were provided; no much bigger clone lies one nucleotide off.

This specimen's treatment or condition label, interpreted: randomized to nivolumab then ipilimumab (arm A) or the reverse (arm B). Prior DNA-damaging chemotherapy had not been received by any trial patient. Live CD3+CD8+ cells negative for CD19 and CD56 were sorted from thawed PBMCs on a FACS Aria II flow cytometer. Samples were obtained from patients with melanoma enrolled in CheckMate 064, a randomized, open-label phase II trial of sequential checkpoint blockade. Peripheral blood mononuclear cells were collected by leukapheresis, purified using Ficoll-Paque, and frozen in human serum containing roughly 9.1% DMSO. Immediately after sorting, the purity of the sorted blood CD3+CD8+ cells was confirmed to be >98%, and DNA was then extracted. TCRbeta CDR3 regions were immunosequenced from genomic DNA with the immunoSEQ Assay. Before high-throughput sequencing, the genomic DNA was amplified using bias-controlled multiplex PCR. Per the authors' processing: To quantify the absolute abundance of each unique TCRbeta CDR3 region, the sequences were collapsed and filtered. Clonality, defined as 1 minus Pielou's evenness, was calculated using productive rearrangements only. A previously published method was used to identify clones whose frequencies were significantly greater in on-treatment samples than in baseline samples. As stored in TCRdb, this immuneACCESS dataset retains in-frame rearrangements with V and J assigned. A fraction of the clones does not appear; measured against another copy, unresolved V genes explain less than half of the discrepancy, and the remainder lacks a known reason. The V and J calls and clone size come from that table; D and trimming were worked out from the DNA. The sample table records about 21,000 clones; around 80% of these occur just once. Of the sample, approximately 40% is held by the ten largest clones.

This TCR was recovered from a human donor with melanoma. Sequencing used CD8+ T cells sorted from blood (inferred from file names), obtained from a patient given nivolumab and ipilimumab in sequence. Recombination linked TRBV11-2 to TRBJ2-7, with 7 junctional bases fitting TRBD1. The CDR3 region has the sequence CASSWDSTYEQYF. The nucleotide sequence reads TGTGCCAGCAGCTGGGACAGTACCTACGAGCAGTACTTC.